The 3 T cell receptor beta chains in this list originate from one sample, sequenced in a study of a mutant IDH1 vaccine in newly diagnosed glioma. Time point given: baseline, week 1 (first vaccination visit). Treatment here: pre-vaccination baseline after standard-of-care therapy. Profiled with immunoSEQ multiplex PCR; TCRdb holds only in-frame clones, not every one. The data contain over 25,000 clones, roughly nine tenths of them singletons. This specimen was PBMCs, taken from a glioma patient treated with radiotherapy, temozolomide or both. Every receptor here comes from a woman aged 40 to 49 with glioma.

The chain combines TRBV9 with TRBJ2-5, with TRBD1 as a possible D gene (6 bases). The CDR3 consists of 14 residues. The ends were cut back, 3 bases at V and 4 bases at J, with 13 bases in the middle. Per germline, CDR1 SGDLS and CDR2 YYNGEE. The CDR3 region has the DNA TGTGCCAGCAGCGGACACAGGGACGGAGAGACCCAGTACTTC. Translation: CASSGHRDGETQYF.

This clone was seen a single time. The chain uses TRBV7-2 and TRBJ2-1; possibly TRBD1 for D (6 bases). This CDR3 is 16 amino acids long. The V gene lost 2 bases and the J gene lost 1 base, with 12 bases spanning the gap. Germline V CDR1 and CDR2: SGHTA, FQGNSA. The CDR3, as DNA: TGTGCCAGCAGCTTAAGAGGGGGACAATCCTACAATGAGCAGTTCTTC. Translation gives CASSLRGGQSYNEQFF. The full variable domain, its missing parts supplied by reference TRBV7-2 and TRBJ2-1, is GAGVSQSPSNKVTEKGKDVELRCDPISGHTALYWYRQSLGQGLEFLIYFQGNSAPDKSGLPSDRFSAERTGGSVSTLTIQRTQQEDSAVYLCASSLRGGQSYNEQFFGPGTRLTVL.

This clone has just one count. The chain combines TRBV7-6 with TRBJ2-2, with a weak D call TRBD1 (6 bases). The germline CDR1 and CDR2 sequences are SGHVS and FNYEAQ. This CDR3 has 11 residues. The CDR3 spells CVTEGAGELFF. CDR3 DNA: TGTGTGACCGAGGGGGCCGGGGAGCTGTTTTTT.